This entry features one TCR beta chain sequence. Per the original methods: Reference gene primer amplification in the assay estimated nucleated cell counts. Sequencing used immunoSEQ multiplex PCR; TCRdb keeps in-frame clones, though not all of them. V, J and clone size are those of that table, while D and trimming were read from the DNA. The repertoire includes about 270,000 clones, about 87% of them detected once, and about 4% sits in the top ten. This CDR3 region has 18 residues. The trim removed 2 bases at V and 4 bases at J, leaving 8 bases unmatched. CDR1 is MNHEY and CDR2 is SMNVEV in the germline V gene (reference sequence). This entry comes from a study of blood T cell repertoires in COVID-19. Turning to the study itself: Italy, Spain and the United States were the sources of the convalescent and acute COVID-19 samples. T cells, B-cell-depleted T cells, or PBMCs provided the cDNA or gDNA that served as material.

Participants had their cohort set by participant-reported clinical history. V gene TRBV27 combines with J gene TRBJ2-5, with TRBD2 identical over 15 bases. What was sequenced was PBMCs or T cells enriched from blood (not recorded which). The source of this sequence is a woman in her 30s with acute COVID-19. CDR3 nucleotide sequence: TGTGCCAGCAGTTTACATATCTCGGGACTAGCGGGAGGAGAGACCCAGTACTTC. It encodes CASSLHISGLAGGETQYF.